The subject of this entry is one TCR beta chain. Its matching antigen is unknown. Everyone who donated was a Caucasian adult who lived in Nashville, Tennessee. It was into CD45RA+ naive and CD45RA-negative memory subsets that the CD4+ cells were split. These data come from a study of shared clonotypes between healthy human individuals. Regarding the study as a whole: Researchers sampled only blood; tissue repertoires likely differ.

Libraries were prepared by immunoSEQ multiplex PCR; TCRdb keeps only in-frame clonotypes and omits some of them. The repertoire holds under 2.5 million clones, with roughly 92% as singletons. V lost 8 bases, J lost 0 bases, and 17 bases lay in between. The CDR3 runs to 15 residues. Germline assignment: CDR1 MNHNS and CDR2 SASEGT. This receptor was obtained from a man aged 18-30 years in good health. Some clones in this sample may be carry-over from other donors' samples. The sequenced sample was naive CD4+ T cells from PBMCs. As for subset: CD45RA+ positively selected. The V gene is TRBV6-1, the J gene TRBJ2-7, with D uncertain. The CDR3 region is CASAGFGRSSYEQYF. The CDR3 region has the DNA TGTGCCAGCGCCGGGTTCGGCAGGAGCTCCTACGAGCAGTACTTC.